This TCR beta chain comes out of a study of control samples from healthy donors and cancer patients. The CDR3 has 16 residues. Trimming removed 5 bases at V and 4 bases at J, with 20 bases between. Germline values: CDR1 SEHNR, CDR2 FQNEAQ (reference sequence). This table comes from immunoSEQ multiplex PCR, and its TCRdb copy is limited to in-frame clones, with some not included. This sample has around 86,000 clones; around 90% occur once, and the top ten carry 1.9%. This clonotype originated in a woman aged 60-70 years with head and neck cancer. The rearrangement joins TRBV7-9 to TRBJ1-2, with a weak D call TRBD1 (6 bases). Specimen: PBMCs. The DNA for the CDR3 is TGTGCCAGCAGCGCCTCCGGGACAAAATTTTCCTATGGCTACACCTTC. It is translated as CASSASGTKFSYGYTF.